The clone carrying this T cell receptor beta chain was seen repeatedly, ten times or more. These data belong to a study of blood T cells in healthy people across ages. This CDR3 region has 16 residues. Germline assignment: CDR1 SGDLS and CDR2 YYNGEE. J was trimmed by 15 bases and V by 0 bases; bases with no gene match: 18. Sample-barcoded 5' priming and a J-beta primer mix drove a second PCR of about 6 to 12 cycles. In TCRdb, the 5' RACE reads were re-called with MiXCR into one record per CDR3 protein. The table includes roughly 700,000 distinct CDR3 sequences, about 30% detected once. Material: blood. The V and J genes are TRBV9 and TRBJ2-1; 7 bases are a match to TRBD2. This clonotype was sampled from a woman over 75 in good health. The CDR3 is CASSVAPPSGASARFF. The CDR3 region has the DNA TGTGCCAGCAGCGTAGCCCCGCCTAGCGGCGCTTCAGCTCGGTTCTTC.